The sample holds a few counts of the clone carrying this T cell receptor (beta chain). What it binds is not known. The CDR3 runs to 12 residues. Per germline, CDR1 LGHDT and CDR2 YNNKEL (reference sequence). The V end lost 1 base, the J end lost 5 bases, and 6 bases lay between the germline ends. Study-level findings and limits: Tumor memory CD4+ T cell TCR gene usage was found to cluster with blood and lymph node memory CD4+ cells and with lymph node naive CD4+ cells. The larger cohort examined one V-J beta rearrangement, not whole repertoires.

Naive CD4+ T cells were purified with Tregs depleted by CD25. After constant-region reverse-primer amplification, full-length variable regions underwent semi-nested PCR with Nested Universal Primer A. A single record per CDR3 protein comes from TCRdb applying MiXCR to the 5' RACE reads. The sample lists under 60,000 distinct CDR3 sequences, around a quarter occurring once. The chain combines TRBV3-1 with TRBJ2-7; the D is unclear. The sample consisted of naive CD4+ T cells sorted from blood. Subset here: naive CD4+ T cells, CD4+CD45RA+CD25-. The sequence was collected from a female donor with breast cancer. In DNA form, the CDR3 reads TGTGCCAGCAGCCAAGTAGAGGACGAGCAGTACTTC. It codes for CASSQVEDEQYF.